A selection of T cell receptor beta chains follows, all from one sample in a study of brain T cells in children with intractable seizures. Sequencing used immunoSEQ multiplex PCR; TCRdb keeps in-frame clones, though not all of them. The sample includes about 340,000 clones, roughly 93% of them seen just once. Material: peripheral blood, obtained less than 6 months after surgery. The origin of the receptors is a boy under three years old with tuberous sclerosis and intractable seizures. Both conserved end residues are part of each CDR3. D genes are given only for firm matches. Clone size is given for some rows only: seen once, a few or many times, or a class if the clone is expanded.

j_gene | abundance | v_gene | d_gene | CDR3nt | CDR3aa
TRBJ2-1 | NA | TRBV7-9 | NA | TGTGCCAGCAGTTCTAGTGTTGAGCAGTTCTTC | CASSSSVEQFF
TRBJ1-4 | NA | TRBV6-5 | NA | TGTGCCAGCAGTTATAATGAAAAACTGTTTTTT | CASSYNEKLFF
TRBJ2-7 | NA | TRBV3-1/TRBV3-2 | TRBD1 | TGTGCCAGCAGCCATGGGGACAGAGGCTACGAGCAGTACTTC | CASSHGDRGYEQYF
TRBJ1-1 | NA | TRBV15 | TRBD1 | TGTGCCACCAGCACCTCGACAGGGGGCACTGAAGCTTTCTTT | CATSTSTGGTEAFF
TRBJ2-6 | NA | TRBV2 | NA | TGTGCCAGCTTTAGGACAGCTTCCTCTGGGGCCAACGTCCTGACTTTC | CASFRTASSGANVLTF
TRBJ1-1 | few | TRBV7-6 | NA | TGTGCCAGCAGCGCGACAGGTCTTGAAGCTTTCTTT | CASSATGLEAFF
TRBJ1-6 | NA | TRBV6-5 | NA | TGTGCCAGCAGTTACGGGGTGTACTATAATTCACCCCTCCACTTT | CASSYGVYYNSPLHF
TRBJ1-1 | once | TRBV4-2 | NA | TGTGCCAGCAGCCTTTTAATTGGTGAAGCTTTCTTT | CASSLLIGEAFF
TRBJ1-1 | NA | TRBV11-3 | NA | TGTGCCAGCAGCTCAGGGGCTAACACTGAAGCTTTCTTT | CASSSGANTEAFF
TRBJ1-1 | NA | TRBV19 | TRBD1 | TGTGCCAGTAATCAAAACTTGGGGACAGTGAACACTGAAGCTTTCTTT | CASNQNLGTVNTEAFF
TRBJ2-7 | NA | TRBV29-1 | TRBD2 | TGCAGCGTAGCCCTAGCGGGACTCTACGAGCAGTACTTC | CSVALAGLYEQYF
TRBJ1-1 | once | TRBV12-3/TRBV12-4 | TRBD1 | TGTGCCAGCAGTAAAAGACAGGGAGTTGAAGCTTTCTTT | CASSKRQGVEAFF
TRBJ2-7 | NA | TRBV5-1 | TRBD2 | TGCGCCAGCAGCTTGGGCCCTCTAGCGGGAGGTGGCGAGCAGTACTTC | CASSLGPLAGGGEQYF
TRBJ2-7 | NA | TRBV10-3 | NA | TGTGCCATCAGTGAGCCCAGGGAGTCCGAGCAGTACTTC | CAISEPRESEQYF